Sequencing of this T cell receptor beta chain was carried out in a study of cytotoxic CD8 clonotypes in ibrutinib-treated CLL. Assay: immunoSEQ multiplex PCR; the TCRdb copy retains only in-frame clones and omits some. The sample holds 110,000 to 150,000 clones; approximately 75% are singletons and the top ten take approximately 27%. V dropped 5 bases and J dropped 3 bases, with 20 bases sitting between them. The length of the CDR3 is 17 residues. CDR1 SEHNR and CDR2 FQNEAQ come from the germline V gene (reference sequence). This TCR was sampled from a human donor with chronic lymphocytic leukemia. V gene TRBV7-9 combines with J gene TRBJ2-4; the D gene is possibly TRBD1 (5 bases). The sample here was PBMCs, taken after 12 months of ibrutinib treatment. This CDR3 reads CASSPISIRVVKNIQYF. CDR3 bases: TGTGCCAGCAGCCCCATCTCAATCAGGGTAGTCAAAAACATTCAGTACTTC. The full variable domain, with the rest looked up from reference TRBV7-9 and TRBJ2-4, is DTGVSQNPRHKITKRGQNVTFRCDPISEHNRLYWYRQTLGQGPEFLTYFQNEAQLEKSRLLSDRFSAERPKGSFSTLEIQRTEQGDSAMYLCASSPISIRVVKNIQYFGAGTRLSVL.